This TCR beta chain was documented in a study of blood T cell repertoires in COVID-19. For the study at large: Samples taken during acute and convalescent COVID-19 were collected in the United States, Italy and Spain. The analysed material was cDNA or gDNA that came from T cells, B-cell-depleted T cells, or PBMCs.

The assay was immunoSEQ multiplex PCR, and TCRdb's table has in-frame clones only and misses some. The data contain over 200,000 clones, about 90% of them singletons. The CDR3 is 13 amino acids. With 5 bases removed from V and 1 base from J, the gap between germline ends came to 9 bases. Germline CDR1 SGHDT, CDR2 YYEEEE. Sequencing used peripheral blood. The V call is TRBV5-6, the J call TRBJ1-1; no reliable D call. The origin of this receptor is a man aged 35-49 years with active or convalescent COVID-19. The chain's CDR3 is CASSAGGNTEAFF. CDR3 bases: TGTGCCAGCAGTGCCGGCGGGAACACTGAAGCTTTCTTT.